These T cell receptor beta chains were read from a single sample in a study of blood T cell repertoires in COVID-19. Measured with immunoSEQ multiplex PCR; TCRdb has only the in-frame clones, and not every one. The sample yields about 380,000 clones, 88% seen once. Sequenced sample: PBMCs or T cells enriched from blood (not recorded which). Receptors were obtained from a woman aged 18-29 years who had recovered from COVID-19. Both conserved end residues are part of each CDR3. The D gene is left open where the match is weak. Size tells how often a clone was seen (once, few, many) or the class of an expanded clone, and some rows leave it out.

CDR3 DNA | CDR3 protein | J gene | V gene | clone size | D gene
TGTGCCAGCAGCTCAGGACAGATAAACACTGAAGCTTTCTTT | CASSSGQINTEAFF | TRBJ1-1 | TRBV5-6 | NA | NA
TGTGCCAGCAGCCTAAACCAGGGTACTGGGGCCAACGTCCTGACTTTC | CASSLNQGTGANVLTF | TRBJ2-6 | TRBV4-2 | NA | NA
TGCGCCAGCAGCCGGGCAGGGCTTTACCAAGAGACCCAGTACTTC | CASSRAGLYQETQYF | TRBJ2-5 | TRBV4-1 | NA | NA
TGTGCCAGCAGCCTGGACAGAGCGGATCAGCCCCAGCATTTT | CASSLDRADQPQHF | TRBJ1-5 | TRBV11-2 | NA | NA
TGTGCCAGCAGTGGCTTCGAGGGGGCCCTTATGGAGACCCAGTACTTC | CASSGFEGALMETQYF | TRBJ2-5 | TRBV2 | NA | TRBD1
TGCAGCGTTGAAGCCAGGGGCCAAGAGACCCAGTACTTC | CSVEARGQETQYF | TRBJ2-5 | TRBV29-1 | NA | NA
TGCGCCAGCAGCAGCTCTAGCGGGGAAAATTCCTACGAGCAGTACTTC | CASSSSSGENSYEQYF | TRBJ2-7 | TRBV5-1 | few | TRBD2
TGTGCCAGCTCACCCGGGGAATACACTGAAGCTTTCTTT | CASSPGEYTEAFF | TRBJ1-1 | TRBV18 | NA | NA
TGTGCCAGCAGTGAGTTGGGACTAGCGGGGTCGGCCAGAGCTGAGCAGTACTTC | CASSELGLAGSARAEQYF | TRBJ2-7 | TRBV6-1 | NA | TRBD2
TGTGCCAGCACCGCTTTCGGGACAGGGTATCAGCCCCAGCATTTT | CASTAFGTGYQPQHF | TRBJ1-5 | TRBV6-5 | NA | TRBD1
TGTGCCGGTCTGGGTAGCGGGGGGGAAACCCGCACAGATACGCAGTATTTT | CAGLGSGGETRTDTQYF | TRBJ2-3 | TRBV7-9 | NA | TRBD2
TGCAGCGTCTCGACAGGGATCTACAATGAGCAGTTCTTC | CSVSTGIYNEQFF | TRBJ2-1 | TRBV29-1 | NA | TRBD1
TGTGCCAGCAGCCAGCGGGGGATTCTCAATTCACCCCTCCACTTT | CASSQRGILNSPLHF | TRBJ1-6 | TRBV3-1/TRBV3-2 | NA | NA
TGTGCCAGCAGCGTAGCGGGTAGATACAATGAGCAGTTCTTC | CASSVAGRYNEQFF | TRBJ2-1 | TRBV9 | NA | NA
TGCAGTGGGTCGGGTTCCTACAATGAGCAGTTCTTC | CSGSGSYNEQFF | TRBJ2-1 | TRBV7-9 | NA | NA
TGTGCCAGCAGTTTTAGTGGAGGGAATGGCTACACCTTC | CASSFSGGNGYTF | TRBJ1-2 | TRBV28 | few | NA
TGTGCCAGCAGCTCACCTGGGCACTCTGGGGCCAACGTCCTGACTTTC | CASSSPGHSGANVLTF | TRBJ2-6 | TRBV5-6 | NA | NA
TGTGCCAGCAGTGGGGGACAGGGAGTTTACAATGAGCAGTTCTTC | CASSGGQGVYNEQFF | TRBJ2-1 | TRBV25-1 | NA | TRBD1
TGCGCCAGCAGCCTGGACAGGTTAGTGAACACTGAAGCTTTCTTT | CASSLDRLVNTEAFF | TRBJ1-1 | TRBV5-1 | NA | TRBD1
TGCGCCAGCCTCCACGGTCACGGTACCCACGGCGTCCTGACTTTC | CASLHGHGTHGVLTF | TRBJ2-6 | TRBV23-1 | NA | NA
TGTGCCAGCTCACAAGACAGGTTCTCTGGAAACACCATATATTTT | CASSQDRFSGNTIYF | TRBJ1-3 | TRBV18 | NA | NA
TGCGCCAGCAGCTTGGATCCAAACCAAGAGACCCAGTACTTC | CASSLDPNQETQYF | TRBJ2-5 | TRBV5-1 | NA | NA
TGTGCCAGCAGAGCGGGTTGGGGGGGCGGCTCCTACGAGCAGTACTTC | CASRAGWGGGSYEQYF | TRBJ2-7 | TRBV7-2 | NA | NA
TGTGCCAGCATGCTGAGGACAGCAACTAATGAAAAACTGTTTTTT | CASMLRTATNEKLFF | TRBJ1-4 | TRBV2 | few | NA
TGTGCCAGCACCGTGGGACAGCAATACACCGGGGAGCTGTTTTTT | CASTVGQQYTGELFF | TRBJ2-2 | TRBV6-5 | NA | TRBD1
TGTGCCAGCAGTGAGAGGGGGGGCGGAATGGAGACCCAGTACTTC | CASSERGGGMETQYF | TRBJ2-5 | TRBV6-4 | NA | NA
TGTGCCAGTAGTATGCGGGGCTACGAGCAGTACTTC | CASSMRGYEQYF | TRBJ2-7 | TRBV19 | NA | NA
TGTGCCAGCAGTGAACTTAGGAACACTGAAGCTTTCTTT | CASSELRNTEAFF | TRBJ1-1 | TRBV2 | NA | NA
TGTGCCATCAGTGAGTTTCCAGCGGGGTCCTACAATGAGCAGTTCTTC | CAISEFPAGSYNEQFF | TRBJ2-1 | TRBV10-3 | NA | TRBD2
TGTGCCAGCAGTTTTGGGGTGCGGGGAGTAAACACTGAAGCTTTCTTT | CASSFGVRGVNTEAFF | TRBJ1-1 | TRBV27 | NA | NA
TGTGCCAGCAGCCCTGATCCAGCCGGGACAGGGGAAGCTTTCTTT | CASSPDPAGTGEAFF | TRBJ1-1 | TRBV11-1 | NA | TRBD1
TGTGCCAGCAGCTCTCTGGGGGCTAACACCGGGGAGCTGTTTTTT | CASSSLGANTGELFF | TRBJ2-2 | TRBV9 | NA | NA
TGTGCCAGCATAACAGGGGCAACTTATGGCTACACCTTC | CASITGATYGYTF | TRBJ1-2 | TRBV6-5 | NA | TRBD1
TGTGCCAGCAGCGTTGACAGGGACTTAGGTTCACCCCTCCACTTT | CASSVDRDLGSPLHF | TRBJ1-6 | TRBV7-9 | few | TRBD1
TGTGCCAGCAGGGTCTCGACAGAGCAGTACTTC | CASRVSTEQYF | TRBJ2-7 | TRBV7-2 | NA | NA
TGTGCCAGCAGTGATGAAGGAAGTATGTGGGGGGGGCGCGGGCAGCCCCAGCATTTT | CASSDEGSMWGGRGQPQHF | TRBJ1-5 | TRBV6-1 | NA | NA
TGTGCCAGCAGGGACTCCTCCTACAATGAGCAGTTCTTC | CASRDSSYNEQFF | TRBJ2-1 | TRBV14 | NA | NA
TGTGCCAGCAGCGTAGGGGCTAGCGCGGGCACAGATACGCAGTATTTT | CASSVGASAGTDTQYF | TRBJ2-3 | TRBV9 | NA | NA
TGTGCCAGCAGCGGCGTAGCGCGTCCGGGGTCCTACAATGAGCAGTTCTTC | CASSGVARPGSYNEQFF | TRBJ2-1 | TRBV9 | NA | NA
TGTGCCAGCAGCTTACACCCTTCTTACAGGCAGGAGAACAACACTGAAGCTTTCTTT | CASSLHPSYRQENNTEAFF | TRBJ1-1 | TRBV7-8 | NA | NA
TGTGCCAGCAGCCCTGGACAGCCCTACTCTGGAAACACCATATATTTT | CASSPGQPYSGNTIYF | TRBJ1-3 | TRBV9 | NA | NA
TGTGCCAGCAGTCCCCCGGACAGGGAGGACGAGCAGTACTTC | CASSPPDREDEQYF | TRBJ2-7 | TRBV27 | NA | TRBD1
TGTGCCTGGAGTGTACTAGCGGCCAAGGAGCTGTTTTTT | CAWSVLAAKELFF | TRBJ2-2 | TRBV30 | NA | TRBD2